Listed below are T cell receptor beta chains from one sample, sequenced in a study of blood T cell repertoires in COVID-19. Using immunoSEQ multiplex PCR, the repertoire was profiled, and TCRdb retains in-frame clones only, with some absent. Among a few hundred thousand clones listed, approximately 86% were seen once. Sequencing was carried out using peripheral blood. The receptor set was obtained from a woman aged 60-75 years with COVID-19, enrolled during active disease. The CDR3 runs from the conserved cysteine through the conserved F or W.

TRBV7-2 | CASSSYLIGDYGYTF
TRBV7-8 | CASSSDRGTPYEQYF
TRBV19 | CASSRQGSSYEQYF
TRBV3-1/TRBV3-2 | CASSRTSGGLNEQFF
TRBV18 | CASSPPIQGGNQPQHF
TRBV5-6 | CASSNLGSGTVPIETQYF
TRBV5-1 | CAIPRTLPYEQYF
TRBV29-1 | CSVGEYSNQPQHF
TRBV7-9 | CASSLGQGYEKLFF
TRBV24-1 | CATSDFNIRAGGPDTQYF
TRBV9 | CASSGELAGGRTDTQYF
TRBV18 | CASSLTTGSYGYTF
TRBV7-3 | CASSTRAEETQYF
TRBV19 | CASSIQGYSNQPQHF
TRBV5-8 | CASRGEKGLSGANVLTF
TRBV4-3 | CASSHAIRDIIQYF
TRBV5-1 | CASSTGQMNTEAFF
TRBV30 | CAWSVGGSYTF
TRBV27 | CASSRGTGAEAFF
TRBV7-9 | CASSLGGTVNTEAFF
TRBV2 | CASSGTGVIGGYTF
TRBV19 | CASSDTSGWSYEQYF
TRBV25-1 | CATQGPPPNEQFF
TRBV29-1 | CSVLQGADTQYF
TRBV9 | CASSSREGSEAFF
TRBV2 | CASRGAGGAQETQYF
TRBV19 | CASSISVSGNTIYF
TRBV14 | CASSRGQSSYNEQFF
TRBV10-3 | CAISVGGNTEAFF
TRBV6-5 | CASRGGNPYEQYF
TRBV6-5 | CASSSQQDPYGYTF
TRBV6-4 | CASSVPQGNYGYTF
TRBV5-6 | CASSLQGSGNTIYF
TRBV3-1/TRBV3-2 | CASSQGSLSNQPQHF
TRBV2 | CASSGLDRRADIQYF
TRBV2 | CASRPLAGVSYEQYF
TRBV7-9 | CASSLSSGGKSRETQYF
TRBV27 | CASRAGGTEAFF
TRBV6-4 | CASSDSSLDTQYF
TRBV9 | CASSVVYGGSTDTQYF
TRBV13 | CASSDTGTGHRGGNTIYF
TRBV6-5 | CASSPWTGGNTEAFF
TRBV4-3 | CASSAGVQETQYF
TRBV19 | CASSIFQVGGSYGYTF
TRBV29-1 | CSVGRGYEQYF
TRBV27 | CASSPLGQGLDEQYF
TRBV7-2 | CASSLEGARWDFTDTQYF
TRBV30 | CAWSDNEQYF
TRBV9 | CASSERDRGGLNTEAFF
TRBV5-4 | CASSFMDRGRETQYF
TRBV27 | CASSLVGLAGYEQYF
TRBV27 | CASSIGRGTEAFF
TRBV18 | CASSKDRANYGYTF